This T cell receptor beta chain derives from a study of T cell changes during pregnancy in multiple sclerosis. Sequenced by immunoSEQ multiplex PCR; TCRdb stores in-frame clones only, minus some. The sample lists 25,000 to 35,000 clones, roughly nine tenths occurring once. CDR1 SNHLY and CDR2 FYNNEI come from the germline V gene. The V and J ends lost 8 bases and 8 bases, in that order; junction bases with no gene match: 8. CDR3 length: 12 residues. The chain carries TRBV2 and TRBJ1-1; 7 nucleotides agree with TRBD1. Specimen: CD8+ T cells from peripheral blood mononuclear cells, collected in the second trimester of pregnancy. The origin of this receptor is a female donor with multiple sclerosis, enrolled in a pregnancy study. The CDR3 sequence is CASPSRGTEAFF. DNA for the CDR3: TGTGCCAGCCCGAGCAGGGGGACAGAAGCTTTCTTT.